These 4 T cell receptor beta chains originate from one sample sequenced in a study of technical replicates of blood from a few donors. The data were produced by immunoSEQ multiplex PCR, yet TCRdb's version contains in-frame clones alone and is incomplete. The table has about 72,000 clones, 92% seen once. Sequencing was carried out using T cells isolated from PBMCs. Receptors were obtained from a human donor in good health.

The CDR3 sequence is CASSTATSYTF. The CDR3 DNA sequence: TGTGCCAGCAGCACAGCGACTAGCTACACCTTC. This chain links TRBV5-6 with TRBJ1-2; no reliable D call. The ends were cut back, 4 bases at V and 9 bases at J, with 10 bases in the middle. Germline CDR1 SGHDT, CDR2 YYEEEE. This CDR3 is built from 11 residues.

Details on this clone: The junction does not match germline at one end; this may be a read error. This CDR3 is also generated by other DNA sequences in the sample. The genes are TRBV7-7 and TRBJ2-2; D may be TRBD2 (5 bases). The germline V gene has CDR1 SSHAT and CDR2 FNYEAQ (reference sequence). The CDR3 is made up of 12 amino acids. DNA of the CDR3: TGTGCTAGCAGCCGAGGGACCGGGGAGCTGTTTTTT. It yields the protein CASSRGTGELFF.

The chain links TRBV28 to TRBJ2-7; 9 nucleotides agree with TRBD1. There are 17 residues in the CDR3. The ends lost 5 bases at V and 1 base at J; junction bases unmatched: 12. Germline lookup yields CDR1 MDHEN and CDR2 SYDVKM. The CDR3: CASSTGQGSSLSYEQYF. Here the CDR3 DNA reads TGTGCCAGCAGTACGGGACAGGGCTCTTCGCTTTCCTACGAGCAGTACTTC.

The chain uses TRBV6-1 and TRBJ2-7; 12 bases align to TRBD1. The ends lost 5 bases at V and 7 bases at J; junction bases unmatched: 9. This CDR3 has 15 amino acids. The germline CDR1 and CDR2 sequences are MNHNS and SASEGT. The CDR3 region is CASSLGDRGRQEQYF. CDR3 sequence (DNA): TGTGCCAGCAGTCTAGGGGACAGGGGGCGTCAAGAGCAGTACTTC.